This TCR beta chain is drawn from a study of shared clonotypes between healthy human individuals (dated by TCRdb to the early 2020s). Study-level background: The cohort comprised two women and a few men aged 18 to 49 years. For each donor, CD4 naive and CD4 memory were each given three plates, CD8 naive was given two plates, and CD8 memory was given one plate. To estimate repertoire size and how much clonotypes are shared between individuals, the study performed deep sequencing of blood TCR repertoires from 4 to 6 healthy adults. Each donor's leukapheresis produced roughly between roughly 0.85 and 9 billion PBMCs. To increase sequencing depth and limit assay-specific biases, different laboratories used diverse techniques to prepare libraries and sequence TCR repertoires. The paper's findings and limits, for the study overall: Pairwise subsampling led to the expectation that sequencing depth would affect the degree of clonotype sharing among donors. Sampling was restricted to blood, and TCR repertoires in tissues likely differ from the TCR repertoires found in blood. Incomplete sequencing was indicated by rarefaction of sorted-subset datasets, despite the large sequencing depth. About 5% of naive CD4, 3.5% of naive CD8, approximately 2.2% of memory CD4, and about 0.4% of memory CD8 clonotypes were shared across several donors. Because the study included only a small number of donors, the genetic and exposure-history diversity represented was limited. Compared with non-shared clonotypes, the clonotypes found in all four sorted-subset donors had higher generation probabilities. Naive subsets generally had larger estimated clonotype richness than memory subsets.

CDR1 and CDR2 are drawn from the germline V gene: SQVTM, ANQGSEA. V trim: 3 bases; J trim: 5 bases; unmatched bases: 10. Including the terminal cysteine and phenylalanine, the CDR3 comprises 15 residues. Just the 45-base CDR3 DNA is kept, in frame starting at base 1. Using the deep immunoSEQ assay, TCR CDR3 regions were amplified from genomic DNA by multiplex PCR. Genomic DNA extracted from each cell subset was distributed evenly over all wells of several immunoSEQ 96-well plates, and each plate served as one replicate. For sorted subsets, 150 to 250 ng genomic DNA, equal to about 30,000 T cell genomes, was loaded into each replicate PCR. The purified libraries were quantified using a Qubit 3.0 fluorometer, sized with a Bioanalyzer 2100, and then quantified again using the KAPA Library Quantification kit. Every immunoSEQ 96-well plate was sequenced on a separate single-read 150-cycle Illumina NextSeq 550 flow cell. Turning to the authors' computational methods: The immunoSEQ output contained only junctional sequences without quality scores, so filtering could not match that applied to full-length reads. To assign V/J genes and CDR3, sequences were annotated using PyIR, a Python wrapper for IgBLAST v1.9, with IMGT germline references. Reads with weak V/J assignments (E-value above 1e-6), missing CDR3, stop codons, out-of-frame junctions, or ambiguous translated residues were removed. A V3J clonotype was defined by an identical inferred V gene, J gene, and CDR3 amino acid sequence. Percentage overlap between repertoires was computed as shared unique clonotypes divided by the size of the smaller repertoire. Richness of each repertoire was evaluated using RTK rarefaction, the Chao1 estimator, and Recon v2.1 estimates of unobserved clonotypes. OLGA was used to compute generation probabilities for all TCRbeta clonotypes that the gDNA method yielded from a few donors. TCRdb holds this immuneACCESS table with in-frame rearrangements only. Some clones are missing; in checked studies, unresolved V genes explain under half, and the rest has no known cause. V and J calls and clone size follow that table, whereas D and trimming were derived from the DNA. Recorded for this sample are about 2.1 million clones; around 93% of them occurred a single time. The top ten clonotypes cover more than 1.5% of the sample.

Details on this clone: The specificity of this receptor is unknown. Base qualities are not recorded, but no much larger clone differs from it by a single base.

CD8 naive samples consisted of CD45RO-negative cells that were positively selected for CCR7, yielding a CD45RA+CCR7+ population without TemRA cells. The donors were healthy, HIV-negative adults with no recently reported acute infections or vaccinations. Only Caucasian adults living in Nashville, Tennessee, USA were represented among the donors. Blood was obtained by leukapheresis, after which PBMCs were separated by Ficoll-Histopaque density gradient centrifugation and cryopreserved in liquid nitrogen vapor phase. Purity and quantity of every magnetically sorted T cell population were checked by analytical flow cytometry. Genomic DNA was isolated from each sorted fraction and quantified by UV absorbance on a Nanodrop 2000c.

This TCR derives from a man aged 18 to 29 in good health. Some clones in this sample may be carry-over from other donors' samples. The rearrangement combines TRBV29-1 with TRBJ2-5; 9 bases in between match TRBD1. The material sequenced was naive CD8+ T cells from PBMCs. What the cell subset or site label conveys for this sample: CD45RA+CCR7+. The CDR3 has the sequence CSVEGTGRLMETQYF. The sequenced DNA is TGCAGCGTTGAGGGGACAGGGAGATTAATGGAGACCCAGTACTTC.